The rows below give T cell receptor beta chains drawn from one sample of a study of OX40 agonist ivuxolimab in advanced cancers. The method was immunoSEQ multiplex PCR; TCRdb's version includes in-frame clones alone and lacks a portion of them. The data show around 41,000 clones, 85% to 90% seen once. Sequences were derived from CD4+ or CD8+ T cells sorted from blood, sampled in a trial of the OX40 agonist ivuxolimab. The receptors were sampled from an adult with an advanced solid tumor such as melanoma, head and neck, liver or kidney cancer. CDR3s include the opening cysteine and the closing phenylalanine or tryptophan. The D gene is left open where the match is weak. Size values are once, few and many counts, or a class for expanded clones, and some rows have none.

V	J	size	D	length	DNA	CDR3
TRBV7-4	TRBJ2-3	.	TRBD2	15	TGTGCCAGCAGCTTATTGGGGGAGGGGACAGATACGCAGTATTTT	CASSLLGEGTDTQYF
TRBV5-6	TRBJ2-5	.	TRBD2	17	TGTGCCAGCAGCTTGGTGGGGACCTCTAACGGGGGGGAGACCCAGTACTTC	CASSLVGTSNGGETQYF
TRBV10-3	TRBJ1-1	.	.	13	TGTGCCATCAGTGAGTCCGGTTGGGGTGAAGCTTTCTTT	CAISESGWGEAFF
TRBV5-1	TRBJ1-2	.	TRBD1	18	TGCGCCAGCAGCTTGGAGGGCGGCAGGGGGCGGAGTGGCTATGGCTACACCTTC	CASSLEGGRGRSGYGYTF
TRBV19	TRBJ2-3	.	.	16	TGTGCCAGTAGTGGGGGCGTGGGGCTGATCACAGATACGCAGTATTTT	CASSGGVGLITDTQYF
TRBV5-1	TRBJ1-6	once	.	14	TGCGCCAGCAGCTTGGGAGGGACCAATTCACCCCTCCACTTT	CASSLGGTNSPLHF
TRBV13	TRBJ2-2	.	.	14	TGTGCCAGCAGCCCGGACGGCTACACCGGGGAGCTGTTTTTT	CASSPDGYTGELFF
TRBV28	TRBJ2-3	.	TRBD2	17	TGTGCCAGCAGTTTAGAGGTTTCTAGCGGATACACAGATACGCAGTATTTT	CASSLEVSSGYTDTQYF
TRBV25-1	TRBJ1-1	.	TRBD1	15	TGTGCTAGCAGTGAATCGAAGGGGGCTCACACTGAAGCTTTCTTT	CASSESKGAHTEAFF
TRBV11-2	TRBJ2-2	once	.	15	TGTGCCAGCAGCTCCCAGGGGAGTTTCACCGGGGAGCTGTTTTTT	CASSSQGSFTGELFF
TRBV5-1	TRBJ1-6	.	TRBD1	14	TGCGCCAGCAGATCGGGACAGGATAATTCACCCCTCCACTTT	CASRSGQDNSPLHF
TRBV9	TRBJ1-1	.	.	15	TGTGCCAGCAGCGTAGGACCGGGGCCGAACACTGAAGCTTTCTTT	CASSVGPGPNTEAFF